The 10 T cell receptor beta chains below come from one sample, sequenced in a study of blood T cells in healthy people across ages (dated by TCRdb to about 2015). The library was made by 5' RACE. Sequenced on an Illumina HiSeq 2500. The second PCR ran for roughly 7 to 12 cycles and used a J-beta primer mix along with a sample-barcoded 5' primer. The public reads were reprocessed in TCRdb via fastp at Q25 and MiXCR, keeping in-frame beta chains. One record per CDR3 amino acid sequence lists the most common genes and DNA. This sample comprises 650,000 to 1,000,000 distinct CDR3 sequences, under 40% of them detected only once. 10% to 15% of the sample comes from the top ten. The sequenced material came from blood. These receptors all stem from a man between 18 and 29 years old in good health.

This clonotype has at least ten counts. CDR3 amino acids: CASSLDGQVAGTDTQYF. CDR3 nucleotides: TGCGCCAGCAGCTTGGATGGTCAGGTAGCGGGTACAGATACGCAGTATTTT. The chain links TRBV5-1 to TRBJ2-3; 7 bases align to TRBD2. The CDR3 is made up of 17 amino acids. Germline lookup yields CDR1 SGHRS and CDR2 YFSETQ. Trimming removed 0 bases from V and 3 bases from J; junction bases left unmatched: 10. The full variable domain, completed using reference TRBV5-1 and TRBJ2-3, is KAGVTQTPRYLIKTRGQQVTLSCSPISGHRSVSWYQQTPGQGLQFLFEYFSETQRNKGNFPGRFSGRQFSNSRSEMNVSTLELGDSALYLCASSLDGQVAGTDTQYFGPGTRLTVL.

This clonotype was picked up many times. The J gene is TRBJ1-5, the V gene TRBV5-6; 9 positions match TRBD1. The germline gives CDR1 SGHDT, CDR2 YYEEEE. The trim removed 0 bases at V and 4 bases at J, leaving 2 bases unmatched. The CDR3 contains 15 residues. CDR3 residues: CASSLAGQGNQPQHF. The CDR3 region has the DNA TGTGCCAGCAGCTTGGCAGGACAGGGGAATCAGCCCCAGCATTTT. Combining the CDR3 with reference TRBV5-6 and TRBJ1-5 gives the whole variable domain DAGVTQSPTHLIKTRGQQVTLRCSPKSGHDTVSWYQQALGQGPQFIFQYYEEEERQRGNFPDRFSGHQFPNYSSELNVNALLLGDSALYLCASSLAGQGNQPQHFGDGTRLSIL.

This clonotype was recorded only once. A much larger clonotype is one base distant, so this may be a read error. The J gene is TRBJ2-5, the V gene TRBV12-3 or TRBV12-4, with no clear D. The CDR3 has 13 residues. CDR3 sequence reads: CAGSLTNRETQYF. The DNA of the CDR3 is TGTGCCGGCAGTTTAACCAACCGGGAGACCCAGTACTTC.

Turning to this clonotype: An end of the junction differs from the germline gene, which may be a read error. V usage is TRBV4-3 and J usage is TRBJ2-5; the D is unclear. The CDR3 consists of 13 residues. Germline V gives CDR1 LGHNA, CDR2 YSLEER. In nucleotides, the CDR3 is TGCGCCAGCAGCCAAGGTCCCGCCTACGAGCAGTCCTTC. Translating gives CASSQGPAYEQSF.

Ten or more counts support this clonotype. This chain links TRBV7-9 with TRBJ1-6; D remains unclear. Deletions cut 4 bases from V and 8 bases from J, with 15 bases between. The germline V gene has CDR1 SEHNR and CDR2 FQNEAQ (reference sequence). This CDR3 comprises 15 residues. CDR3 amino acids: CASSSPNRRDSPLHF. CDR3 DNA: TGTGCCAGCAGCTCCCCCAATCGACGTGATTCACCCCTCCACTTT.

This clonotype has a count of ten or more. V and J are TRBV20-1 and TRBJ1-6; 7 nucleotides match TRBD1. This CDR3 has 16 residues. Trimming at V came to 0 bases and at J to 12 bases, leaving 14 bases not matched to a gene. CDR1 DFQATT and CDR2 SNEGSKA come from the germline V gene (reference sequence). Here the CDR3 DNA reads TGCAGTGCTAGAGATAGTCGACAGGGTGAAAGGGTACCCCTCCACTTT. Its protein product is CSARDSRQGERVPLHF.

The V gene is TRBV12-3 or TRBV12-4, the J gene TRBJ1-1; D uncertain. With 2 bases removed from V and 6 bases from J, the gap between germline ends came to 13 bases. The length of the CDR3 is 14 residues. The CDR3 reads CASSLSDPSPEAFF. The CDR3 coding sequence is TGTGCCAGCAGTTTAAGTGATCCCTCTCCTGAAGCTTTCTTT.

This clonotype was counted many times. V is TRBV12-3 or TRBV12-4 and J is TRBJ2-5; D ambiguous. The length of the CDR3 is 12 residues. Trimming left V 1 base short and J 5 bases short, with 5 bases between. The CDR3 nucleotides read TGTGCCAGCAGTTTAGGAGTTGAGACCCAGTACTTC. Amino acids: CASSLGVETQYF.

This rearrangement joins TRBV5-5 to TRBJ2-1; 7 positions match TRBD2. Trimming cost V 4 bases and J 8 bases; bases outside gene matches: 6. This CDR3 has 13 residues. In germline, CDR1 is SGHKS, CDR2 YYEKEE (reference sequence). The CDR3 DNA reads as TGTGCCAGCAGCGGGACTACGTGGCATGAGCAGTTCTTC. This gives the protein CASSGTTWHEQFF.

This chain connects TRBV20-1 to TRBJ1-1; no reliable D call. The germline V and J ends were trimmed by 5 bases and 7 bases, with 17 bases remaining between them. CDR1 is DFQATT and CDR2 is SNEGSKA in the germline V gene (reference sequence). The CDR3 spans 13 residues. CDR3 in amino acids: CSAPRRGNFEAFF. The CDR3 DNA reads TGCAGTGCTCCTCGACGGGGAAACTTTGAAGCTTTCTTT.